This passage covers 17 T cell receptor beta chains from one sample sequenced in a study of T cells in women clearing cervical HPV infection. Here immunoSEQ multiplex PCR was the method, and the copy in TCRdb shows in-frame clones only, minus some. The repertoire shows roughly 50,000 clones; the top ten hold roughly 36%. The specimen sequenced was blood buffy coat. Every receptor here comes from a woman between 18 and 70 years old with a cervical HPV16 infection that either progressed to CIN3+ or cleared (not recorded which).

The sequenced part of the CDR3 DNA is TGTGCCTGGAGTGAGGGGCAGGGGGAAAATCAGCCC. Its translation is CAWSEGQGENQP. Given in full, the CDR3 is CAWSEGQGENQPQHF. This rearrangement joins TRBV30 to TRBJ1-5; 7 bases align to TRBD1. The CDR3 end is not reached by the read, which stops 3 residues before it; the germline J gene fills it in. Trimming cost V 1 base and J 4 bases; bases outside gene matches: 7. The germline CDR1 and CDR2 sequences are GTSNPN and SVGIG (reference sequence). The CDR3 covers 15 residues. Drawing the rest from reference TRBV30 and TRBJ1-5, the complete variable domain is SQTIHQWPATLVQPVGSPLSLECTVEGTSNPNLYWYRQAAGRGLQLLFYSVGIGQISSEVPQNLSASRPQDRQFILSSKKLLLSDSGFYLCAWSEGQGENQPQHFGDGTRLSIL.

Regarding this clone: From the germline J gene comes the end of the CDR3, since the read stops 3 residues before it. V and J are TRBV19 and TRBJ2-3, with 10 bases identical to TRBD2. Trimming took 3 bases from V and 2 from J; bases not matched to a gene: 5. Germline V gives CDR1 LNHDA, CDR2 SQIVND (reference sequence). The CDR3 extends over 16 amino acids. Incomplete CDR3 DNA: TGTGCCAGTAGTATGGGAGCGGGGGGGCTCACAGATACG. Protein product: CASSMGAGGLTDT. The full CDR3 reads CASSMGAGGLTDTQYF.

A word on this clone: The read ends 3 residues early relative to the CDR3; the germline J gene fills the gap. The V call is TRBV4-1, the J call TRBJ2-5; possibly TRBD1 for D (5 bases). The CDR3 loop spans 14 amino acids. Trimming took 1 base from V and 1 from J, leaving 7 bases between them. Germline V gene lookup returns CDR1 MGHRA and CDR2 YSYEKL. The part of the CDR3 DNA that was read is TGCGCCAGCAGCCAAGGGGGCCCCCAAGAGACC. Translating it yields CASSQGGPQET. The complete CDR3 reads CASSQGGPQETQYF.

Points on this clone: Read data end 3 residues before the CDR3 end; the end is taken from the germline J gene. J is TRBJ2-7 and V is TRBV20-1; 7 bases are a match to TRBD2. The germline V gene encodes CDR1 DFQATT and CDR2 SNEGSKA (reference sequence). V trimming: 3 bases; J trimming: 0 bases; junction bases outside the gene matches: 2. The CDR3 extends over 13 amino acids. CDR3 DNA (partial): TGCAGTGCTAGCGGGACTAACTCCTACGAG. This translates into CSASGTNSYE. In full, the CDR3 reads CSASGTNSYEQYF.

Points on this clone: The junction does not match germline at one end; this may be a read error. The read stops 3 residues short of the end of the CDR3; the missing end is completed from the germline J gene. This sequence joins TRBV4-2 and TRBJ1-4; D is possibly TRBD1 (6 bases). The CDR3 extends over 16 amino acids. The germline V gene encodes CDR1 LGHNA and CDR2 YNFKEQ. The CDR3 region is CASSQVGQRLYEKLFF. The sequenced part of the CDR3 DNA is TGCGCCAGCAGCCAGGTCGGACAGCGCCTTTATGAAAAA.

The CDR3 region is CASRKSGGVMDQETQYF. Partial CDR3 DNA: TGTGCCAGTAGGAAGAGCGGGGGGGTTATGGACCAAGAGACC. V usage is TRBV19 and J usage is TRBJ2-5; 10 nucleotides match TRBD2. The read ends 3 residues early relative to the CDR3; the germline J gene fills the gap. With V trimmed by 6 bases and J by 0 bases, 10 bases remained unmatched. Germline assignment: CDR1 LNHDA and CDR2 SQIVND (reference sequence). The CDR3 is 17 residues long. Looking up the rest from reference TRBV19 and TRBJ2-5 gives the full variable domain: DGGITQSPKYLFRKEGQNVTLSCEQNLNHDAMYWYRQDPGQGLRLIYYSQIVNDFQKGDIAEGYSVSREKKESFPLTVTSAQKNPTAFYLCASRKSGGVMDQETQYFGPGTRLLVL.

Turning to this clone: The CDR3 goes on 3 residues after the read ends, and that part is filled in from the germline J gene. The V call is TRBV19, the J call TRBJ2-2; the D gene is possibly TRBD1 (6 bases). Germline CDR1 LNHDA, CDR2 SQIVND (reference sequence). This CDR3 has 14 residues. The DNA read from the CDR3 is TGTGCCAGTAGTATAGGCCCACAGGGTGAAAAG. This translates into CASSIGPQGEK. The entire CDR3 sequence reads CASSIGPQGEKLFF.

This chain's CDR3 is CASSPDFFIQYF. The sequenced part of the CDR3 DNA is TGTGCCAGCAGCCCCGACTTCTTCATT. The rearrangement links TRBV7-6 to TRBJ2-4; no reliable D call. The missing CDR3 end, 3 residues past where the read stops, is filled in from the germline J gene. There are 12 residues in the CDR3. V dropped 5 bases and J dropped 9 bases, with 11 bases sitting between them. Germline CDR1 is SGHVS and CDR2 is FNYEAQ.

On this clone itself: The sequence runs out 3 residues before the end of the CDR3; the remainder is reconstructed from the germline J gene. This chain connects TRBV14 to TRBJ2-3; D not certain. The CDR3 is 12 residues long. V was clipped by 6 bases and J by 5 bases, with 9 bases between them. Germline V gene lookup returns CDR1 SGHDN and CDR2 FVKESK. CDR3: CASSRTGDTQYF. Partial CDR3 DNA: TGTGCCAGCAGTCGTACGGGAGATACG.

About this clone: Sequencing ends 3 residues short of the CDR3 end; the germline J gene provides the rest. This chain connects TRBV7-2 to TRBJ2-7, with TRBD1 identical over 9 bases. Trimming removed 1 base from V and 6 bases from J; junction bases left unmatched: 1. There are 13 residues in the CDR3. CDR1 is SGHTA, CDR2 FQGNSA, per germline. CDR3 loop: CASSLDRGREQYF. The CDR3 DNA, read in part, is TGTGCCAGCAGCTTAGACAGGGGGCGCGAG.

Partial CDR3 DNA: TGTGCCAGTCGGTCGCGGGCGGGTAACTCCTACGAC. Translation gives CASRSRAGNSYD. The whole CDR3 sequence reads CASRSRAGNSYDYTF. This sequence joins TRBV18 and TRBJ1-2, with no clear D. The read ends 3 residues shy of where the CDR3 ends; the end is completed using the germline J gene. Per germline, CDR1 KGHSH and CDR2 LQKENI. The CDR3 runs to 15 residues.

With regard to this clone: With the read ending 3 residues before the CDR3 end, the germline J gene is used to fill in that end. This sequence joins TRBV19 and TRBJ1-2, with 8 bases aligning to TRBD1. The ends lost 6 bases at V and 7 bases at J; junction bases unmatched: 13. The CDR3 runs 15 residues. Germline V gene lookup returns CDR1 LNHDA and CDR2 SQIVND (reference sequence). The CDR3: CASRFFGQGESGYTF. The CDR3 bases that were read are TGTGCCAGTAGGTTCTTCGGACAGGGAGAAAGTGGC.

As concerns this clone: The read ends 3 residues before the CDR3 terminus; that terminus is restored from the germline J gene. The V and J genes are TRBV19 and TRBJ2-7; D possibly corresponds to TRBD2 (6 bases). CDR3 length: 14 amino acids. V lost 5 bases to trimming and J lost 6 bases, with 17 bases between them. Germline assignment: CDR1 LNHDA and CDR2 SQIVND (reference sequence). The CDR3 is CASSVTPGLSEQYF. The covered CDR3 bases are TGTGCCAGTAGTGTTACACCGGGACTCTCCGAG.

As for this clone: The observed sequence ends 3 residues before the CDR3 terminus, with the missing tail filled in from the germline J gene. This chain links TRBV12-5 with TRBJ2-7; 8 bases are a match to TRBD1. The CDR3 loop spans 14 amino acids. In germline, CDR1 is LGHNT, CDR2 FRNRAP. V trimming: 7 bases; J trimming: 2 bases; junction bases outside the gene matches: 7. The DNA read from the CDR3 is TGTGCTAGTGCCCCGACAGGGGCGACCTACGAG. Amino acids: CASAPTGATYE. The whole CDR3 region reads CASAPTGATYEQYF.

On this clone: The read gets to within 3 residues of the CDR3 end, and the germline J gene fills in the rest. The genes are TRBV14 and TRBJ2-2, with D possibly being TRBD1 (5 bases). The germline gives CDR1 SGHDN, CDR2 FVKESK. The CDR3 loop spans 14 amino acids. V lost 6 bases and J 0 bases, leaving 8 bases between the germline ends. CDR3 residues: CASSTQANTGELFF. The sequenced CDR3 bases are TGTGCCAGCAGTACACAGGCGAACACCGGGGAG.

CDR3 sequence reads: CASGRHDTEAFF. Incomplete CDR3 DNA: TGTGCCAGCGGAAGACACGACACTGAA. The rearrangement joins TRBV19 to TRBJ1-1; no firm D call. Sequencing ends 3 residues short of the CDR3 end; the germline J gene provides the rest. Per the germline V gene, CDR1 is LNHDA and CDR2 is SQIVND (reference sequence). V was shortened by 9 bases and J by 3 bases, with 11 bases between the two germline ends. This CDR3 comprises 12 residues.

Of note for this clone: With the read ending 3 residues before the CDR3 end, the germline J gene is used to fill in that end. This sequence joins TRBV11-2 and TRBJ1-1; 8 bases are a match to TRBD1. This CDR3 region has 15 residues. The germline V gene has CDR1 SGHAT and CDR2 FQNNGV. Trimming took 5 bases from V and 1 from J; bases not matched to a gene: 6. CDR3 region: CASSLGDRSNTEAFF. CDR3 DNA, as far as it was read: TGTGCCAGCAGCCTCGGGGACAGGTCGAACACTGAA. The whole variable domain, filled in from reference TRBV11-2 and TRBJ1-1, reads EAGVAQSPRYKIIEKRQSVAFWCNPISGHATLYWYQQILGQGPKLLIQFQNNGVVDDSQLPKDRFSAERLKGVDSTLKIQPAKLEDSAVYLCASSLGDRSNTEAFFGQGTRLTVV.